This TCR beta chain appears in the sequencing data of a study of T cells after yellow fever vaccination. Study outcomes and limitations: When the response was secondary, it was weaker but reached its peak faster, day 5 versus 15. Although most clonotypes did not, a small share appeared in both CD4 and CD8 compartments. Most primary-vaccination clones reappeared after the booster (more than 95% CD4, about 90% CD8).

As concerns this clonotype: As yet, its antigen is unknown.

TCR cDNA was made by 5'RACE template switching, adding a universal primer site and UMIs. TCRdb re-called the 5' RACE reads with MiXCR, one entry per CDR3 protein. The data show just under 600,000 distinct CDR3 sequences, 13% seen once. The trim removed 0 bases at V and 12 bases at J, leaving 8 bases unmatched. The CDR3 consists of 14 residues. Germline CDR1 is SGDLS and CDR2 is YYNGEE. Here the sequenced sample was PBMCs, taken on the day of the yellow fever booster vaccination. The gene calls are TRBV9 and TRBJ2-7, with 11 bases lining up with TRBD1. The sequence was collected from a man younger than 45 who received the YFV17D yellow fever vaccine. The CDR3: CASSVEDRGRPMYF. The CDR3 nucleotides read TGTGCCAGCAGCGTAGAGGACAGGGGGCGACCAATGTACTTC.